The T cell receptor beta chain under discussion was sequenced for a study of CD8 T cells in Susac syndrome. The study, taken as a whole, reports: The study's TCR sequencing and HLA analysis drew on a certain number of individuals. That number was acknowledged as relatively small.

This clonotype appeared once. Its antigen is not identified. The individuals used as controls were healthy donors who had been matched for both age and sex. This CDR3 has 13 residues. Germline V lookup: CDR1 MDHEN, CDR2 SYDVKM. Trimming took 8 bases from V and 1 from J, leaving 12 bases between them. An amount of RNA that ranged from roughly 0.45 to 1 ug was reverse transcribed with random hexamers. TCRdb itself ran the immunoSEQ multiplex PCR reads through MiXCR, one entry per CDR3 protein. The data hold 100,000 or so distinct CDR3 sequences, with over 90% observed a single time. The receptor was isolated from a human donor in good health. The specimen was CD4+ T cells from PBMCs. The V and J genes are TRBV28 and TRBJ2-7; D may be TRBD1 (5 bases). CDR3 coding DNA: TGTGCCAGCCGAATACAGGCTTCCTACGAGCAGTACTTC. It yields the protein CASRIQASYEQYF.